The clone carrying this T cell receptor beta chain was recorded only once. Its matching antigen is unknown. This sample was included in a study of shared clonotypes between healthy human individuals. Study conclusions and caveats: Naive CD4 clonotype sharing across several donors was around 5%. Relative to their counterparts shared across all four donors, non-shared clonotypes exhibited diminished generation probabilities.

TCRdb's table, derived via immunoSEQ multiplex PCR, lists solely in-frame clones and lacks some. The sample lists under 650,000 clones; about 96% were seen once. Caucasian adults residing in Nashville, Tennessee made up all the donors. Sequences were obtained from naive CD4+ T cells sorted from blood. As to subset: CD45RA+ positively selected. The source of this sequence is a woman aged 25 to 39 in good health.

In DNA form, the CDR3 reads TGTGCCAGCAGTGTAATAGCGGGAGAAGAGCAGTACTTC. This sequence encodes CASSVIAGEEQYF. This chain uses TRBV2 with TRBJ2-7, with 9 bases fitting TRBD2. Germline CDR1 is SNHLY and CDR2 is FYNNEI. J was trimmed by 7 bases and V by 4 bases; bases with no gene match: 5. The CDR3 is 13 amino acids.